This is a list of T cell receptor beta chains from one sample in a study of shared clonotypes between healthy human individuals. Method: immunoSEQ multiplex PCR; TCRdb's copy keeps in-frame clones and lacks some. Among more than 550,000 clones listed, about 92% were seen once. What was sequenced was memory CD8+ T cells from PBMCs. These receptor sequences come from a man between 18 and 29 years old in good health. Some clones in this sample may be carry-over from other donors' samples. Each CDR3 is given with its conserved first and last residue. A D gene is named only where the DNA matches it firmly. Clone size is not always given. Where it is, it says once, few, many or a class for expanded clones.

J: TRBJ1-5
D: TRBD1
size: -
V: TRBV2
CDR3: CASSKTGGRNQPQHF
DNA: TGTGCCAGCAGCAAGACAGGGGGACGCAATCAGCCCCAGCATTTT

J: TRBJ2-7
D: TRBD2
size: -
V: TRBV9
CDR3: CASSVGSSGPYEQYF
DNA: TGTGCCAGCAGCGTAGGGTCTAGCGGCCCCTACGAGCAGTACTTC

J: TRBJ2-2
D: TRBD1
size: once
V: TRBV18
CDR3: CASSPDRGLTGELFF
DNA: TGTGCCAGCTCACCAGACAGGGGGCTCACCGGGGAGCTGTTTTTT

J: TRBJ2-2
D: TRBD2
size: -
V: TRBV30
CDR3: CAWTGGRVGELFF
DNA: TGTGCCTGGACGGGAGGTCGTGTCGGGGAGCTGTTTTTT

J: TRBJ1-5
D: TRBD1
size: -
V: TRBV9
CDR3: CASSLQGQLNQPQHF
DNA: TGTGCCAGCAGCCTACAGGGACAGCTCAATCAGCCCCAGCATTTT

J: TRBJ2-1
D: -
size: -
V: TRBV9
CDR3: CASMRYNEQFF
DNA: TGTGCCAGCATGCGGTACAATGAGCAGTTCTTC

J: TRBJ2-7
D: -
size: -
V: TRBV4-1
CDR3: CASSQVIGGTYEQYF
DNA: TGCGCCAGCAGCCAAGTGATAGGGGGGACCTACGAGCAGTACTTC

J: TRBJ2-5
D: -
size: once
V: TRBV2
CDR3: CASSENGIGAGSEETQYF
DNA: TGTGCCAGCAGTGAAAATGGGATTGGGGCAGGGAGTGAGGAGACCCAGTACTTC

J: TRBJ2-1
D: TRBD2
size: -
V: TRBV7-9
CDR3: CASTFTLAGEANEQFF
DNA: TGTGCCAGCACCTTCACTTTAGCGGGAGAGGCCAATGAGCAGTTCTTC

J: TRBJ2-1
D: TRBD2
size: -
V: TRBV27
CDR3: CASRVGTSGYNEQFF
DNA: TGTGCCAGCAGGGTCGGGACTAGCGGCTACAATGAGCAGTTCTTC

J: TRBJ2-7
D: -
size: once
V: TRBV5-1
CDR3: CASSFGTNSYEQYF
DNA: TGCGCCAGCAGCTTCGGCACGAACTCCTACGAGCAGTACTTC

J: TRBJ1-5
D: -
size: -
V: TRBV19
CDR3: CASSPPNQPQHF
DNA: TGTGCCAGTAGCCCCCCCAATCAGCCCCAGCATTTT

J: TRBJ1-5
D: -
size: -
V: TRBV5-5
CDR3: CASSRDGVSNQPQHF
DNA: TGTGCCAGCAGCAGGGACGGGGTTAGCAATCAGCCCCAGCATTTT

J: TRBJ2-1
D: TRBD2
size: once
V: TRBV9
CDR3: CASSTTSGRAYNEQFF
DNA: TGTGCCAGCAGCACGACTAGCGGGAGGGCCTACAATGAGCAGTTCTTC

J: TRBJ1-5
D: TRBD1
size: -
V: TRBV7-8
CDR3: CASSPRGTGARQPQHF
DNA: TGTGCCAGCAGCCCGAGGGGGACAGGGGCACGGCAGCCCCAGCATTTT

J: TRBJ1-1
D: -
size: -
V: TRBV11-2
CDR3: CASSLAPDTEAFF
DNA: TGTGCCAGCAGCTTAGCCCCGGACACTGAAGCTTTCTTT

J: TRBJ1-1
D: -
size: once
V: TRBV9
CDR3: CASSVGEGAEAFF
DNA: TGTGCCAGCAGCGTAGGGGAAGGAGCTGAAGCTTTCTTT

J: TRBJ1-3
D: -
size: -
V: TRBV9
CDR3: CASSADMGGSGNTIYF
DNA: TGTGCCAGCAGTGCCGACATGGGTGGGTCTGGAAACACCATATATTTT

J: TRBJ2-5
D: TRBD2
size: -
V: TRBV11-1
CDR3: CASSPSVYSGGYQETQYF
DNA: TGTGCCAGCAGCCCCTCCGTGTATAGCGGGGGGTACCAAGAGACCCAGTACTTC

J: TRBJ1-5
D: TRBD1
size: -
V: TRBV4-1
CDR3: CASSLGQGVGQPQHF
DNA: TGCGCCAGCAGTCTAGGACAGGGGGTTGGTCAGCCCCAGCATTTT

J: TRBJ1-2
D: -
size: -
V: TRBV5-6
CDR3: CASSAGVGYTF
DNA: TGTGCCAGCTCGGCCGGGGTTGGCTACACCTTC

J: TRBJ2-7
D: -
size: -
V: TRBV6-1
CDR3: CASSEDKRGYYEQYF
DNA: TGTGCCAGCAGTGAGGACAAGAGGGGATACTACGAGCAGTACTTC

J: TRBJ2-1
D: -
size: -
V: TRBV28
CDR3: CASTQGRVGNEQFF
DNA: TGTGCCAGCACACAGGGCAGGGTAGGGAATGAGCAGTTCTTC

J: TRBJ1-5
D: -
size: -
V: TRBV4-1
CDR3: CASSQEYGLGQPQHF
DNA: TGCGCCAGCAGCCAAGAGTACGGGCTCGGCCAGCCCCAGCATTTT

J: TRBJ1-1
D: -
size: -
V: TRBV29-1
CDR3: CSVEGWENTEAFF
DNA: TGCAGCGTTGAGGGTTGGGAGAACACTGAAGCTTTCTTT